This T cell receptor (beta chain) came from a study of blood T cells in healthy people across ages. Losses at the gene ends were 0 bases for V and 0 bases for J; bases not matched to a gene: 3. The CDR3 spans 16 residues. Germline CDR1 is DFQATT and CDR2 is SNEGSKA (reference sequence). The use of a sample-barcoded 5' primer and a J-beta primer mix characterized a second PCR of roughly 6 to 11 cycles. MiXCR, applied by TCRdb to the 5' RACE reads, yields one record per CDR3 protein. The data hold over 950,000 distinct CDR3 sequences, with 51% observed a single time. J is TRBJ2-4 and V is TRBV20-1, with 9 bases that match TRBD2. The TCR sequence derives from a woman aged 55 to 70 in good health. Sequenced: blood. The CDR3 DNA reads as TGCAGTGCTAGAGATACTAGCGGGTTAGCCAAAAACATTCAGTACTTC. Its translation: CSARDTSGLAKNIQYF.